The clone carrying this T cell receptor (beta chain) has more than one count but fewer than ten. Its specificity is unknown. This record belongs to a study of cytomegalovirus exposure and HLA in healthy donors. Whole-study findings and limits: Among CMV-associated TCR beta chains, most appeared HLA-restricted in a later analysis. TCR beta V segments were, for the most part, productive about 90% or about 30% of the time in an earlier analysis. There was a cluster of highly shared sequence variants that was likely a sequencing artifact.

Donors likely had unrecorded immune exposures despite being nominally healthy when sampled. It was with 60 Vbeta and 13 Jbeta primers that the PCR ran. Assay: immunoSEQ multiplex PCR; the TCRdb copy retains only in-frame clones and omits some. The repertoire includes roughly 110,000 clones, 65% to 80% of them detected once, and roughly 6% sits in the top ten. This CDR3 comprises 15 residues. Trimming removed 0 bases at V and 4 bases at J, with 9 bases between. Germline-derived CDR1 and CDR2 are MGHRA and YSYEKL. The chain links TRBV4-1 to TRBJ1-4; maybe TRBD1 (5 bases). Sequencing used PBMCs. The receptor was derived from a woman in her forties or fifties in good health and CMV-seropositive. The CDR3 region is CASSQDDRFNEKLFF. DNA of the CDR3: TGCGCCAGCAGCCAAGATGACAGATTTAATGAAAAACTGTTTTTT.